This T cell receptor beta chain derives from a study of regulatory T cells in long-lasting Graves disease. This clonotype was seen more than once but under ten times. Time point in this sample: newly diagnosed GD, antithyroid drugs for less than 3 months. The authors made the TCR library using RNA they extracted from PBMCs. V lost 1 base to trimming and J lost 5 bases, with 14 bases between them. The CDR3 extends over 15 amino acids. In germline, CDR1 is SGHVS, CDR2 FQNEAQ. With iRepertoire HTBI primers and Arm-PCR of CDR3 regions, TCR beta libraries were built. TCRdb re-called the multiplex PCR reads through MiXCR, storing one row per CDR3 protein. The sample consists of approximately 470,000 distinct CDR3 sequences, around 15% of them appearing once. The same specimen was also included in a second study, on T cells in Graves' hyperthyroidism and ophthalmopathy.

The clonotype was recovered from a man between 40 and 49 years old with Graves disease. The chain employs TRBV7-8 and TRBJ2-5; no reliable D call. Sequencing was performed on peripheral blood mononuclear cells (PBMCs), taken at new diagnosis, from a patient treated with antithyroid drugs. CDR3 region: CASSLGALTGETQYF. In DNA form, the CDR3 reads TGTGCCAGCAGCTTAGGGGCCCTTACCGGGGAGACCCAGTACTTC.